This entry is about one T cell receptor beta chain. The data originate from a study of blood T cell repertoires in COVID-19. Study information: COVID-19 samples from acute and convalescent phases originated in the United States, Italy and Spain. Sources were T cells, B-cell-depleted T cells, or PBMCs; the material itself was cDNA or gDNA.

Sequencing used immunoSEQ multiplex PCR; TCRdb keeps in-frame clones, though not all of them. The sample has over 150,000 clones, 85% to 90% seen once. CDR3 size: 15 residues. Trimming shortened V by 5 bases and J by 2 bases, and 14 bases separated the two germline ends. CDR1 SGHRS and CDR2 YFSETQ come from the germline V gene. J is TRBJ1-3 and V is TRBV5-1, with D maybe TRBD1 (6 bases). The sequencing input was peripheral blood. This sequence was found in a woman in her 70s with COVID-19, enrolled during active disease. The CDR3 region is CASSPSGDTGNTIYF. CDR3 sequence (DNA): TGCGCCAGCAGTCCCTCAGGGGACACTGGAAACACCATATATTTT.